Below, 14 T cell receptor beta chains from the same sample are listed, as sequenced in a study of T cells in Graves' hyperthyroidism and ophthalmopathy. Amplified TCR beta CDR3 regions came from RNA transcripts. A set of HTBI primers served as the primers for a first-round RT-PCR of the TCR CDR3. MiXCR was run by TCRdb on the multiplex PCR reads, yielding one entry per CDR3 protein. Of around 530,000 distinct CDR3 sequences in the sample, 15% to 20% are singletons; the top ten hold approximately 16%. Sequenced: blood. The source is a woman aged 18-35 years with Graves' ophthalmopathy.

This clonotype was recorded a few times. The chain couples TRBV28 to TRBJ1-2, with TRBD1 as a possible D gene (6 bases). The CDR3 contains 18 residues. The ends were cut back, 0 bases at V and 7 bases at J, with 24 bases in the middle. Germline values: CDR1 MDHEN, CDR2 SYDVKM. The CDR3 sequence is CASSLWTGPGTAGVGYTF. The CDR3 bases are TGTGCCAGCAGTTTATGGACAGGACCGGGGACCGCGGGGGTTGGCTACACCTTC.

V usage is TRBV29-1 and J usage is TRBJ1-2; TRBD1 aligns across 7 bases. J gave up 7 bases and V 2 bases, and 10 bases lay outside the gene matches. The germline V gene has CDR1 SQVTM and CDR2 ANQGSEA. The CDR3 is 14 residues long. CDR3 nucleotides: TGCAGCGTTGAAAAATCTGGAGGGGGCAGTGGCTACACCTTC. Translation: CSVEKSGGGSGYTF.

Note on this clonotype: One junction end does not reproduce the germline sequence, and a read error may be involved. The chain links TRBV6-1 to TRBJ2-5; D remains ambiguous. The CDR3 contains 15 residues. The germline CDR1 and CDR2 sequences are MNHNS and SASEGT. The CDR3 region is CASSEGRDPQGTQYF. CDR3 DNA sequence: TGTGCCAGCAGTGAAGGGAGAGACCCCCAAGGGACCCAGTACTTC.

This clonotype has ten or more counts. The rearrangement links TRBV12-3 or TRBV12-4 to TRBJ1-5; the D is unclear. This CDR3 contains 15 residues. The V and J ends lost 5 bases and 4 bases respectively, with 15 bases between them. The CDR3 loop is CASSLNQIFNQPQHF. Here the CDR3 DNA reads TGTGCCAGCAGTCTTAATCAGATTTTTAATCAGCCCCAGCATTTT.

This clonotype was seen at least ten times. The chain employs TRBV2 and TRBJ1-1; TRBD1 matches at 7 bases. The germline V gene has CDR1 SNHLY and CDR2 FYNNEI. V lost 5 bases, J lost 2 bases, and 5 bases stayed unmatched. The CDR3 extends over 14 amino acids. CDR3 residues: CASSLQGVNTEAFF. The CDR3 nucleotides are TGTGCCAGCAGTTTGCAGGGGGTAAACACTGAAGCTTTCTTT.

This clonotype was picked up many times. The DNA of the CDR3 is TGTGCCAGCAGTTTCGGTCTAGCGGGGGGGCGGGGCACAGATACGCAGTATTTT. Amino acid sequence: CASSFGLAGGRGTDTQYF. The chain carries TRBV28 and TRBJ2-3, with TRBD2 matching 12 bases. CDR1 and CDR2 from the germline V gene are MDHEN and SYDVKM. The CDR3 contains 18 residues. V gave up 3 bases and J gave up 1 base; unmatched junction bases: 8. Full variable domain (remainder filled in from reference TRBV28 and TRBJ2-3): DVKVTQSSRYLVKRTGEKVFLECVQDMDHENMFWYRQDPGLGLRLIYFSYDVKMKEKGDIPEGYSVSREKKERFSLILESASTNQTSMYLCASSFGLAGGRGTDTQYFGPGTRLTVL.

This clonotype was detected only a few times. J is TRBJ1-1 and V is TRBV29-1; D call uncertain. CDR3 length: 13 residues. Germline V gives CDR1 SQVTM, CDR2 ANQGSEA. The ends were cut back, 4 bases at V and 1 base at J, with 10 bases in the middle. The CDR3 is CSVVFSPNTEAFF. CDR3 sequence (DNA): TGCAGCGTTGTTTTTTCCCCGAACACTGAAGCTTTCTTT.

At least ten counts were recorded for this clonotype. This chain uses TRBV2 with TRBJ2-5, with TRBD1 matching over 8 bases. The CDR3 has 13 residues. Germline V gives CDR1 SNHLY, CDR2 FYNNEI. The V segment lost 5 bases and the J segment 5 bases; nucleotides outside the gene matches: 4. The CDR3 loop is CASSRDRRETQYF. The CDR3, as DNA: TGTGCCAGCAGTCGGGACAGGAGGGAGACCCAGTACTTC.

This clonotype was found many times. This chain links TRBV7-9 with TRBJ2-7; the match to TRBD1 covers 10 bases. The ends lost 5 bases at V and 2 bases at J; junction bases unmatched: 6. Per germline, CDR1 SEHNR and CDR2 FQNEAQ (reference sequence). The length of the CDR3 is 15 residues. CDR3 in DNA: TGTGCCAGCAGCCCCGGGACAGGGGTCACCTACGAGCAGTACTTC. Amino acids: CASSPGTGVTYEQYF.

In this sample, this clonotype turned up many times. V gene TRBV7-2 combines with J gene TRBJ2-3; 10 bases align to TRBD2. The CDR3 runs 16 residues. Germline assignment: CDR1 SGHTA and CDR2 FQGNSA. The V segment lost 2 bases and the J segment 1 base; nucleotides outside the gene matches: 3. The CDR3 nucleotides are TGTGCCAGCAGCTTAACCCTAGCGGGAGGCACAGATACGCAGTATTTT. Translating gives CASSLTLAGGTDTQYF.

In nucleotides, the CDR3 is TGCAGTGCTAGAGCTTCTAGCATTTATACGTTCTTC. It specifies CSARASSIYTFF. This chain connects TRBV20-1 to TRBJ2-1; TRBD2 might be the D (5 bases). V was clipped by 1 base and J by 15 bases, with 16 bases between them. CDR1 DFQATT and CDR2 SNEGSKA come from the germline V gene (reference sequence). This CDR3 region has 12 residues.

The CDR3 reads CATRGPSGFTDTQYF. CDR3 DNA: TGTGCCACCAGGGGCCCTAGCGGCTTCACAGATACGCAGTATTTT. The chain uses TRBV15 and TRBJ2-3; 7 positions match TRBD2. V lost 6 bases to trimming and J lost 2 bases; unmatched junction nucleotides: 8. This CDR3 is 15 amino acids long. Germline V gene sequence: CDR1 LNHNV, CDR2 YYDKDF (reference sequence).

About this clonotype itself: Possible read error: a much larger clone is one base away. This chain links TRBV7-2 with TRBJ2-5; D is possibly TRBD1 (5 bases). In germline, CDR1 is SGHTA, CDR2 FQGNSA. The CDR3 covers 14 residues. V lost 7 bases, J lost 0 bases, and 12 bases lay in between. The CDR3 DNA is TGTGCCAGCAACGCCCAGGGTCACCAAGAGACCCAGTACTTC. Protein: CASNAQGHQETQYF.

This clonotype was counted between two and nine times. This sequence joins TRBV5-1 and TRBJ2-7; no firm D call. V was pared by 1 base and J by 3 bases, with 8 bases between. The CDR3 is made up of 13 amino acids. Germline V CDR1 and CDR2: SGHRS, YFSETQ. CDR3 in amino acids: CASSLNAYYEQYF. The CDR3 region has the DNA TGCGCCAGCAGCTTGAACGCATACTACGAGCAGTACTTC.